This T cell receptor beta chain stems from a study of shared clonotypes between healthy human individuals. As for this clone: Its antigen remains unidentified.

The test was conducted at deep level. Some clones are missing from TCRdb's copy, which holds only in-frame ones; the method was immunoSEQ multiplex PCR. The table has hundreds of thousands of clones, almost 97% seen once; the top ten hold around 0.058%. Study findings and constraints: In four donors, about 5% of naive CD4 clonotypes appeared in common.

Germline V lookup: CDR1 MNHNS, CDR2 SASEGT. V dropped 6 bases and J dropped 3 bases, with 3 bases sitting between them. There are 10 residues in the CDR3. A CD45RA+ naive subset and a CD45RA-negative memory subset were split from CD4+ cells. V usage is TRBV6-1 and J usage is TRBJ2-7; no clear D gene. Sequencing was performed on naive CD4+ T cells sorted from blood. This sample's subset: CD45RA+ positively selected. This clonotype was obtained from a woman aged 25 to 39 in good health. CDR3 region: CASSNYEQYF. In DNA form, the CDR3 reads TGTGCCAGCAGCAACTACGAGCAGTACTTC.